This entry concerns a single T cell receptor (beta chain). The data stem from a study of patients and donors after allogeneic stem cell transplantation. This CDR3 is 12 amino acids long. CDR1 is LNHNV and CDR2 is YYDKDF in the germline V gene (reference sequence). Unmatched junction bases numbered 4, after V lost 5 bases and J lost 6 bases. TCRdb itself ran the RT-PCR reads through MiXCR, one entry per CDR3 protein. The table lists about 400,000 distinct CDR3 sequences, roughly 17% of them singletons. Source material: blood, either unsorted or a sorted T cell fraction (not recorded which). This sequence originates from a human donor who was either an allogeneic HSCT recipient or a stem cell or donor lymphocyte infusion donor (not recorded which). It is not recorded whose cells these are; they may come from a transplant donor. V and J are TRBV15 and TRBJ2-7; 7 bases line up with TRBD1. The CDR3 protein is CATSPDRVEQYF. The CDR3 nucleotides are TGTGCCACCAGCCCCGACAGGGTCGAGCAGTACTTC.